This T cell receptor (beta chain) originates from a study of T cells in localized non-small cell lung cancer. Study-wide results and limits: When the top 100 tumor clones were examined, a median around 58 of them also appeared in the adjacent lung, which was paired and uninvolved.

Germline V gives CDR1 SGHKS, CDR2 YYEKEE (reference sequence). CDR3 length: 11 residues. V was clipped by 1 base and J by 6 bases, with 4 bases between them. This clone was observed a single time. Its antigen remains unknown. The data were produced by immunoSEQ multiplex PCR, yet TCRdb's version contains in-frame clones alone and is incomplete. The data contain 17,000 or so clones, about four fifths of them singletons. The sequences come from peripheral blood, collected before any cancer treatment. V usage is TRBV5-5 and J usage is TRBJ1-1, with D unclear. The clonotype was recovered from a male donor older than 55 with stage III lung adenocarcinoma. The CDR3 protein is CASSLWAEAFF. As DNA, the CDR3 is TGTGCCAGCAGCTTGTGGGCTGAAGCTTTCTTT.